Listed below are T cell receptor beta chains from one sample, sequenced in a study of cytomegalovirus exposure and HLA in healthy donors. Sequencing used immunoSEQ multiplex PCR; TCRdb keeps in-frame clones, though not all of them. Recorded for this sample: approximately 140,000 clones. Sequenced: PBMCs. The receptor set was obtained from a woman in her thirties or forties in good health and CMV-seronegative. The CDR3 runs from the conserved cysteine through the conserved F or W. The D gene is left open where the match is weak.

j_gene: TRBJ2-1
d_gene: .
v_gene: TRBV7-9
CDR3aa: CASSLIGAQIINEQFF
CDR3nt: TGTGCCAGCAGCTTAATAGGGGCGCAGATAATCAATGAGCAGTTCTTC

j_gene: TRBJ2-7
d_gene: .
v_gene: TRBV5-6
CDR3aa: CASAEGAHEQYF
CDR3nt: TGTGCCAGCGCGGAGGGGGCTCACGAGCAGTACTTC

j_gene: TRBJ1-4
d_gene: .
v_gene: TRBV7-9
CDR3aa: CASSLVQGQGEKLFF
CDR3nt: TGTGCCAGCAGCTTAGTTCAGGGTCAGGGTGAAAAACTGTTTTTT

j_gene: TRBJ2-1
d_gene: TRBD1
v_gene: TRBV10-1
CDR3aa: CASAGQGASYNEQFF
CDR3nt: TGCGCCAGCGCAGGACAGGGGGCCTCCTACAATGAGCAGTTCTTC

j_gene: TRBJ1-1
d_gene: .
v_gene: TRBV9
CDR3aa: CASSLGLTKNTEAFF
CDR3nt: TGTGCCAGCTCCCTTGGACTGACGAAGAACACTGAAGCTTTCTTT

j_gene: TRBJ2-2
d_gene: TRBD1
v_gene: TRBV15
CDR3aa: CATSGWVTGGYTGELFF
CDR3nt: TGTGCCACCAGCGGATGGGTGACAGGGGGATACACCGGGGAGCTGTTTTTT

j_gene: TRBJ1-2
d_gene: .
v_gene: TRBV10-3
CDR3aa: CAISEPAGRKEDYTF
CDR3nt: TGTGCCATCAGTGAGCCGGCGGGCCGAAAAGAAGACTACACCTTC

j_gene: TRBJ2-2
d_gene: .
v_gene: TRBV6-6
CDR3aa: CASSPMEYSHTGELFF
CDR3nt: TGTGCCAGCAGTCCGATGGAGTACTCCCATACCGGGGAGCTGTTTTTT

j_gene: TRBJ2-7
d_gene: TRBD2
v_gene: TRBV11-1
CDR3aa: CASSYGTSGVVEQYF
CDR3nt: TGTGCCAGCAGCTATGGGACTAGCGGGGTAGTCGAGCAGTACTTC

j_gene: TRBJ1-2
d_gene: TRBD1
v_gene: TRBV18
CDR3aa: CASSPDRVYGYTF
CDR3nt: TGTGCCAGCTCGCCCGACAGGGTCTATGGCTACACCTTC

j_gene: TRBJ2-5
d_gene: TRBD2
v_gene: TRBV5-6
CDR3aa: CASSLTSGGPWETQYF
CDR3nt: TGTGCCAGCAGCTTGACTAGCGGGGGACCGTGGGAGACCCAGTACTTC

j_gene: TRBJ1-1
d_gene: .
v_gene: TRBV9
CDR3aa: CASSVETGAFMNTEAFF
CDR3nt: TGTGCCAGCAGCGTAGAAACAGGCGCCTTCATGAACACTGAAGCTTTCTTT

j_gene: TRBJ2-6
d_gene: .
v_gene: TRBV4-2
CDR3aa: CASSQEYSGANVLTF
CDR3nt: TGTGCCAGCAGCCAAGAGTACTCTGGGGCCAACGTCCTGACTTTC

j_gene: TRBJ2-7
d_gene: .
v_gene: TRBV28
CDR3aa: CASSLPGLQGDEQYF
CDR3nt: TGTGCCAGCAGTTTACCGGGCCTGCAGGGCGACGAGCAGTACTTC

j_gene: TRBJ1-3
d_gene: .
v_gene: TRBV6-5
CDR3aa: CASSLQGSGNTIYF
CDR3nt: TGTGCCAGCAGCCTACAGGGATCAGGAAACACCATATATTTT

j_gene: TRBJ1-3
d_gene: .
v_gene: TRBV5-4
CDR3aa: CASSGIGEGNTIYF
CDR3nt: TGTGCCAGCAGCGGAATTGGGGAGGGAAACACCATATATTTT

j_gene: TRBJ1-1
d_gene: .
v_gene: TRBV19
CDR3aa: CASTLTGTEAFF
CDR3nt: TGTGCCAGTACCTTAACGGGTACTGAAGCTTTCTTT

j_gene: TRBJ2-5
d_gene: TRBD2
v_gene: TRBV5-1
CDR3aa: CASRAGDQETQYF
CDR3nt: TGCGCCAGCAGGGCGGGGGACCAAGAGACCCAGTACTTC

j_gene: TRBJ2-3
d_gene: TRBD2
v_gene: TRBV5-6
CDR3aa: CASSQTLSGGSSNTDTQYF
CDR3nt: TGTGCCAGCAGCCAAACCCTTAGCGGGGGATCCTCGAACACAGATACGCAGTATTTT

j_gene: TRBJ2-1
d_gene: .
v_gene: TRBV10-3
CDR3aa: CAISGTVVEQFF
CDR3nt: TGTGCCATCAGTGGGACAGTGGTTGAGCAGTTCTTC

j_gene: TRBJ2-2
d_gene: .
v_gene: TRBV19
CDR3aa: CASRAAGELFF
CDR3nt: TGTGCCAGTAGGGCTGCCGGGGAGCTGTTTTTT

j_gene: TRBJ1-1
d_gene: .
v_gene: TRBV6-1
CDR3aa: CASSEYGVGTEAFF
CDR3nt: TGTGCCAGCAGTGAATACGGGGTGGGCACTGAAGCTTTCTTT

j_gene: TRBJ1-6
d_gene: .
v_gene: TRBV25-1
CDR3aa: CASSGQRSPLHF
CDR3nt: TGTGCCAGCAGTGGACAGCGCTCACCCCTCCACTTT

j_gene: TRBJ1-1
d_gene: TRBD1
v_gene: TRBV19
CDR3aa: CASSRGQFLGNTEAFF
CDR3nt: TGTGCCAGTAGTAGGGGACAGTTCTTGGGGAACACTGAAGCTTTCTTT

j_gene: TRBJ2-1
d_gene: TRBD1
v_gene: TRBV15
CDR3aa: CATSMRQGNDEQFF
CDR3nt: TGTGCCACCAGCATGAGACAGGGAAACGATGAGCAGTTCTTC

j_gene: TRBJ1-2
d_gene: .
v_gene: TRBV7-6
CDR3aa: CASSLTSSRGFNYGYTF
CDR3nt: TGTGCCAGCAGCTTAACTTCATCGCGGGGTTTCAACTATGGCTACACCTTC

j_gene: TRBJ2-5
d_gene: TRBD1
v_gene: TRBV4-1
CDR3aa: CASSLRQGQETQYF
CDR3nt: TGCGCCAGCAGCCTAAGACAGGGCCAAGAGACCCAGTACTTC

j_gene: TRBJ1-6
d_gene: .
v_gene: TRBV9
CDR3aa: CASSVVGGGNNSPLHF
CDR3nt: TGTGCCAGCAGCGTAGTGGGGGGTGGAAATAATTCACCCCTCCACTTT

j_gene: TRBJ1-5
d_gene: TRBD1
v_gene: TRBV11-2
CDR3aa: CASSPGTGASNQPQHF
CDR3nt: TGTGCCAGCAGCCCAGGGACAGGGGCGAGCAATCAGCCCCAGCATTTT

j_gene: TRBJ2-3
d_gene: .
v_gene: TRBV5-1
CDR3aa: CASSSYYTSFTDTQYF
CDR3nt: TGCGCCAGCAGCTCCTACTACACTAGTTTCACAGATACGCAGTATTTT

j_gene: TRBJ1-5
d_gene: .
v_gene: TRBV9
CDR3aa: CASSLSGEHQPQHF
CDR3nt: TGTGCCAGCAGCCTCTCAGGGGAACATCAGCCCCAGCATTTT

j_gene: TRBJ1-2
d_gene: .
v_gene: TRBV28
CDR3aa: CASSGRAGANYGYTF
CDR3nt: TGTGCCAGCAGTGGTCGGGCGGGGGCTAACTATGGCTACACCTTC

j_gene: TRBJ2-2
d_gene: .
v_gene: TRBV20-1
CDR3aa: CSARDARELFF
CDR3nt: TGCAGTGCTAGAGATGCGCGGGAGCTGTTTTTT

j_gene: TRBJ2-6
d_gene: TRBD1
v_gene: TRBV18
CDR3aa: CASSPRIPGQGDSGANVLTF
CDR3nt: TGTGCCAGCTCACCACGGATCCCAGGACAGGGGGATTCCGGGGCCAACGTCCTGACTTTC